Presented here are 19 T cell receptor beta chains from one specimen sequenced in a study of blood T cell repertoires in COVID-19 (TCRdb year 2020). Preparation of the library involved the immunoSEQ multiplex PCR assay. This immuneACCESS table, as held by TCRdb, lists in-frame sequences with V and J called but not all clones. Of the missing ones, under half trace to an unresolved V gene in checked studies; the others have no known cause. This sample is represented by around 200,000 clones; 80% to 90% of them were singletons. 4.5% to 7.5% of the sample comes from the top ten. The sample consisted of peripheral blood. All receptors derive from a man at least 80 years old with acute or convalescent COVID-19.

J is TRBJ1-2 and V is TRBV29-1, with D hard to call. The CDR3 is 15 amino acids. Trimming left V 1 base short and J 0 bases short, with 12 bases between. Germline CDR1 reads SQVTM; CDR2 reads ANQGSEA. This chain's CDR3 is CSVEGRGSANYGYTF. CDR3 coding DNA: TGCAGCGTTGAAGGCCGCGGTTCAGCTAACTATGGCTACACCTTC.

The chain uses TRBV6-5 and TRBJ2-6; unclear D gene. Trimming took 0 bases from V and 4 from J, leaving 7 bases between them. Germline CDR1 reads MNHEY; CDR2 reads SVGAGI. CDR3 length equals 15 residues. For the CDR3, the DNA is TGTGCCAGCAGTTACTCTGGGCAGGGGGCCAACGTCCTGACTTTC. This translates into CASSYSGQGANVLTF.

The chain carries TRBV19 and TRBJ2-2, with D tentatively TRBD2 (6 bases). Germline values: CDR1 LNHDA, CDR2 SQIVND (reference sequence). V lost 1 base and J 7 bases, leaving 16 bases between the germline ends. The length of the CDR3 is 16 residues. CDR3 sequence reads: CASSIVWRELGGELFF. The CDR3 DNA follows: TGTGCCAGTAGTATAGTGTGGAGGGAGTTGGGCGGGGAGCTGTTTTTT. The variable domain in full, with the rest retrieved from reference TRBV19 and TRBJ2-2, is DGGITQSPKYLFRKEGQNVTLSCEQNLNHDAMYWYRQDPGQGLRLIYYSQIVNDFQKGDIAEGYSVSREKKESFPLTVTSAQKNPTAFYLCASSIVWRELGGELFFGEGSRLTVL.

The chain uses TRBV7-2 and TRBJ2-5; the D is unclear. Trimming cost V 1 base and J 9 bases, with 9 bases left between them. The CDR3 contains 12 residues. Germline lookup yields CDR1 SGHTA and CDR2 FQGNSA. The CDR3 reads CASSLVFRSQYF. In nucleotides, the CDR3 is TGTGCCAGCAGCTTAGTTTTCCGTTCCCAGTACTTC.

V is TRBV6-5 and J is TRBJ1-2; D call uncertain. CDR1 and CDR2 from the germline V gene are MNHEY and SVGAGI. The CDR3 consists of 14 residues. The V gene lost 0 bases and the J gene lost 4 bases, with 9 bases spanning the gap. The CDR3 protein is CASSYSISGYGYTF. CDR3 coding DNA: TGTGCCAGCAGTTACTCGATTTCAGGCTATGGCTACACCTTC.

The sample holds many counts of this clone. The chain employs TRBV7-8 and TRBJ1-3, with TRBD1 matching over 7 bases. The CDR3 spans 16 residues. V trimming: 5 bases; J trimming: 0 bases; junction bases outside the gene matches: 7. Looked up from germline, CDR1 is SGHVS and CDR2 is FQNEAQ. In nucleotides, the CDR3 is TGTGCCAGCAGCACTGGGACAGCGAGCTCTGGAAACACCATATATTTT. Its translation: CASSTGTASSGNTIYF.

The chain joins TRBV10-1 to TRBJ2-7, with 13 bases identical to TRBD2. Germline V gene sequence: CDR1 WNHNN, CDR2 SYGVQD (reference sequence). The CDR3 length is 15 residues. The trim removed 3 bases at V and 6 bases at J, leaving 5 bases unmatched. CDR3 in DNA: TGCGCCAGCAGTGATCGAGGACTAGCGGGAGTCGAGCAGTACGTC. Amino acid sequence: CASSDRGLAGVEQYV.

The V call is TRBV19, the J call TRBJ1-2; D is undetermined. This CDR3 comprises 17 residues. Trimming shortened V by 3 bases and J by 0 bases, and 17 bases separated the two germline ends. Germline CDR1 reads LNHDA; CDR2 reads SQIVND (reference sequence). The DNA of the CDR3 is TGTGCCAGTAGTATCTCCACAACCTCGACACCTAACTATGGCTACACCTTC. This gives the protein CASSISTTSTPNYGYTF.

The chain links TRBV19 to TRBJ2-5; 9 nucleotides match TRBD1. This CDR3 is 14 amino acids long. The V and J ends lost 7 bases and 6 bases, in that order; junction bases with no gene match: 9. Germline V gives CDR1 LNHDA, CDR2 SQIVND (reference sequence). The CDR3 nucleotides are TGTGCCAGTAAATACACAGGGGGCGAGAAGACCCAGTACTTC. It encodes CASKYTGGEKTQYF.

This clone was picked up a small number of times. This chain joins TRBV11-2 and TRBJ2-6; tentatively, D is TRBD1 (6 bases). The CDR3 loop spans 15 amino acids. Trimming cost V 5 bases and J 4 bases, with 12 bases left between them. Germline V CDR1 and CDR2: SGHAT, FQNNGV. The CDR3 protein is CASSPQGRGANVLTF. CDR3 nucleotide sequence: TGTGCCAGCAGCCCACAGGGACGAGGGGCCAACGTCCTGACTTTC. The whole variable domain, filled in from reference TRBV11-2 and TRBJ2-6, reads EAGVAQSPRYKIIEKRQSVAFWCNPISGHATLYWYQQILGQGPKLLIQFQNNGVVDDSQLPKDRFSAERLKGVDSTLKIQPAKLEDSAVYLCASSPQGRGANVLTFGAGSRLTVL.

V gene TRBV30 combines with J gene TRBJ1-1, with TRBD1 matching over 10 bases. CDR1 GTSNPN and CDR2 SVGIG come from the germline V gene (reference sequence). CDR3 length: 14 amino acids. V was pared by 0 bases and J by 4 bases, with 2 bases of the junction left unmatched. Here the CDR3 DNA reads TGTGCCTGGAGTGTTCGGACAGGGGGCACTGAAGCTTTCTTT. Translation: CAWSVRTGGTEAFF.

The J gene is TRBJ2-1, the V gene TRBV18; 7 nucleotides line up with TRBD2. Trimming took 0 bases from V and 6 from J; bases not matched to a gene: 8. Germline V gene lookup returns CDR1 KGHSH and CDR2 LQKENI. The CDR3 has 16 amino acids. The DNA of the CDR3 is TGTGCCAGCTCACCACCTTCGGGCCTAGCGGCCAATGAGCAGTTCTTC. It encodes CASSPPSGLAANEQFF. Complete variable domain (other parts from reference TRBV18 and TRBJ2-1): NAGVMQNPRHLVRRRGQEARLRCSPMKGHSHVYWYRQLPEEGLKFMVYLQKENIIDESGMPKERFSAEFPKEGPSILRIQQVVRGDSAAYFCASSPPSGLAANEQFFGPGTRLTVL.

The chain is built from TRBV11-2 and TRBJ2-7, with 10 bases aligning to TRBD1. The germline V gene encodes CDR1 SGHAT and CDR2 FQNNGV. V lost 1 base and J lost 5; bases outside the gene matches: 8. This CDR3 is built from 16 residues. The CDR3 protein is CASSLAGDRGIHEQYF. The DNA for the CDR3 is TGTGCCAGCAGCTTAGCCGGGGACAGGGGAATTCACGAGCAGTACTTC.

The chain combines TRBV19 with TRBJ1-5, with 7 bases matching TRBD1. The CDR3 is 15 residues long. Losses at the gene ends were 4 bases for V and 2 bases for J; bases not matched to a gene: 5. The germline V gene encodes CDR1 LNHDA and CDR2 SQIVND (reference sequence). CDR3 DNA: TGTGCCAGTAGTAGGGGACAGCGGGGCAATCAGCCCCAGCATTTT. Amino acids: CASSRGQRGNQPQHF. Filled out from reference TRBV19 and TRBJ1-5, the complete variable domain reads DGGITQSPKYLFRKEGQNVTLSCEQNLNHDAMYWYRQDPGQGLRLIYYSQIVNDFQKGDIAEGYSVSREKKESFPLTVTSAQKNPTAFYLCASSRGQRGNQPQHFGDGTRLSIL.

This chain joins TRBV6-5 and TRBJ1-1; D perhaps matches TRBD1 (5 bases). Germline V gene lookup returns CDR1 MNHEY and CDR2 SVGAGI. V lost 5 bases and J lost 5, with 18 bases in between. The CDR3 contains 15 residues. The CDR3 region is CASSRAGTSRTEAFF. The CDR3, as DNA: TGTGCCAGCAGTCGGGCCGGGACTTCGAGGACTGAAGCTTTCTTT.

This clone was seen only once. This chain uses TRBV10-3 with TRBJ2-7; unclear D gene. The length of the CDR3 is 13 residues. Trimming pared 5 bases from V and 6 bases from J, leaving 14 bases between. In germline, CDR1 is ENHRY, CDR2 SYGVKD. In nucleotides, the CDR3 is TGTGCCATCAGTTCCGAGGTGGGTTTCGAGCAGTACTTC. This gives the protein CAISSEVGFEQYF.

The V gene is TRBV4-2, the J gene TRBJ2-1; perhaps TRBD2 as D (6 bases). CDR1 and CDR2 from the germline V gene are LGHNA and YNFKEQ. V shed 4 bases and J shed 1 base, with 11 bases lying between them. The CDR3 is made up of 15 amino acids. In DNA form, the CDR3 reads TGTGCCAGCAGCCTCGGGAGTCCGTCCTACAATGAGCAGTTCTTC. Amino acid sequence: CASSLGSPSYNEQFF.

V gene TRBV19 combines with J gene TRBJ2-5; weak D call: TRBD1 (7 bases). Trimming removed 5 bases at V and 5 bases at J, with 12 bases between. CDR3 length: 13 amino acids. Germline loops: CDR1 LNHDA, CDR2 SQIVND (reference sequence). The CDR3 here is CASSSTGRETQYF. In nucleotides, the CDR3 is TGTGCCAGTAGTTCGACAGGGAGGGAGACCCAGTACTTC.

This clone was seen just once. The chain uses TRBV4-3 and TRBJ2-2; a possible D gene is TRBD1 (6 bases). The CDR3 extends over 15 amino acids. V lost 1 base and J 5 bases, leaving 11 bases between the germline ends. Germline V CDR1 and CDR2: LGHNA, YSLEER. The chain's CDR3 is CASSQGTGQTGELFF. Here the CDR3 DNA reads TGCGCCAGCAGCCAAGGAACAGGGCAGACCGGGGAGCTGTTTTTT.